The present T cell receptor beta chain was sequenced within a study of blood T cell repertoires in COVID-19 (dated by TCRdb to the early 2020s). Study-level background: Samples from collaborators originated in the United States, Italy and Spain and spanned both the acute and convalescent phases of COVID-19. The prospective study material was composed of cDNA or gDNA derived from T cells, B-cell-depleted T cells, or PBMCs. Deeply sampled blood TCRbeta repertoires from subjects exposed to, actively infected with, or recovered from COVID-19 were included in the dataset. The repertoires were released in a freely available public database meant as a resource for research on the immune response to SARS-CoV-2. Samples came from the ongoing ImmuneRACE study (first 160 participants) plus 1,254 subjects from 6 global collaborators. Sample metadata almost always included a de-identified subject ID, COVID-19 status, age in years and sex. Where available, HLA class I and class II types were taken from metadata supplied by the sample provider and were not determined by assay-based typing.

In Seattle, one collaborating source enrolled patients while the infection was active and tracked those patients longitudinally over the course of disease. The collaborating institutions used their own protocols to collect whole blood in K2EDTA tubes. For TCRbeta analysis, collaborator samples were shipped as frozen whole blood, as isolated PBMCs, or as DNA extracted from either sample type. Taken from the germline V gene, the CDR1 and CDR2 loops are MNHEY and SVGEGT. V is cut back by 6 bases and J by 2 bases, with 8 bases in the junction unmatched. The CDR3, cysteine through phenylalanine, is 16 amino acids long. Just the 48-base CDR3 DNA is kept, in frame starting at base 1. What the authors observed across the whole study: The amount of clinical and demographic metadata varied by source and participant and was provided uncurated.

This clone is a singleton in its sample. There is no known antigen for this receptor. Per-base qualities were not stored, and no clone one base away is much larger. The sample carries other DNA sequences with the same CDR3. TCRbeta CDR3 regions were amplified from genomic DNA by means of the immunoSEQ Assay, a bias-controlled multiplex PCR. As for how the authors treated the data: The number of nucleated cells in each sample was estimated by amplification of reference gene primers within the assay. Sequence reads were collapsed and filtered to measure the absolute abundance of every unique TCRbeta CDR3 rearrangement. For each sample, productive Simpson clonality was calculated as the square root of Simpson's diversity index over productive rearrangements. This is the immuneACCESS table as TCRdb keeps it, with only in-frame sequences that have V and J called. A part of the clones is gone; compared with another copy, unresolved V genes explain less than half, and the rest is unexplained. V and J calls and clone size are given by that table; D and trimming were obtained from the DNA. This sample is represented by under 200,000 clones; approximately 86% of them were singletons. The ten largest make up roughly 0.57% of the sample.

This TCR came from a man aged 55 to 69 with COVID-19, enrolled during active disease. The rearranged segments are TRBV6-2 or TRBV6-3 and TRBJ1-5, with 9 bases aligning to TRBD1. Sequencing was carried out using peripheral blood. The CDR3 sequence is CASSRTGGAGNQPQHF. The nucleotide sequence reads TGTGCCAGCAGCCGTACAGGGGGCGCAGGCAATCAGCCCCAGCATTTT.